This T cell receptor (beta chain) was found in a study of read filtering for tumor transcriptome and immune sequencing. Study as a whole: R-ISS stage counts were 8 for I, roughly 15 for II, 6 or 7 for III. TCR-mapped reads were about 3.5 to 11 million with IR-seq versus roughly 85 to 1,400 with RNA-seq. Transcriptome libraries were built from DNase-treated RNA.

This clonotype appeared many times. No antigen is known for it. Study-level findings and limits: The CD138-negative fraction was mixed bone marrow immune cells, not pure T cells.

The CDR3 loop spans 15 amino acids. Trimming cost V 0 bases and J 4 bases, with 13 bases left between them. Per germline, CDR1 ENHRY and CDR2 SYGVKD. From roughly 400 ng of RNA, a library with molecular barcoded alpha/delta and beta/gamma adaptors was made. TCRdb re-derived calls from the reads in MiXCR, one entry per CDR3 protein. The sample consists of around 140,000 distinct CDR3 sequences, over 10% of them appearing once. The receptor's source is a donor aged 40 or over with multiple myeloma. Sequencing was performed on a population of CD138-negative cells sorted from bone marrow. This sequence joins TRBV10-3 and TRBJ2-7; D may be TRBD1 or TRBD2 (6 bases each). This CDR3 reads CAISESGGLDYEQYF. CDR3 coding DNA: TGTGCCATCAGTGAGTCAGGGGGGCTAGATTACGAGCAGTACTTC.